These 30 T cell receptor beta chains came from one sample sequenced in a study of identical twins. TCRdb redid the calling of the 5' RACE reads with MiXCR, one entry per CDR3 protein. Of more than 600,000 distinct CDR3 sequences listed, 15% to 20% are singletons. Separately, the same data were catalogued under a study of T cells expressing NK-cell markers.

Sequencing input: PBMCs. Receptor source: a woman aged 18-29 years in good health.

The CDR3 reads CASSPSSVDRVSNEKLFF. DNA for the CDR3: TGTGCCAGCAGCCCCAGCTCTGTTGACAGGGTATCTAATGAAAAACTGTTTTTT. The chain uses TRBV3-1 and TRBJ1-4, with TRBD1 identical over 7 bases. The CDR3 totals 18 residues. V lost 4 bases and J lost 3; bases outside the gene matches: 14. The germline V gene encodes CDR1 LGHDT and CDR2 YNNKEL (reference sequence).

The V and J genes are TRBV20-1 and TRBJ2-5; perhaps D is TRBD1 or TRBD2 (7 bases each). CDR3 length: 14 residues. Looked up from germline, CDR1 is DFQATT and CDR2 is SNEGSKA (reference sequence). V gave up 5 bases and J gave up 5 bases, with 18 bases separating them. CDR3 loop: CSAPRGRGLETQYF. In nucleotides, the CDR3 is TGCAGTGCTCCCCGGGGGAGGGGGCTTGAGACCCAGTACTTC.

This clonotype was seen repeatedly, ten times or more. The chain uses TRBV12-3 or TRBV12-4 and TRBJ2-7, with D hard to call. The CDR3 loop spans 13 amino acids. Trimming removed 1 base at V and 5 bases at J, with 9 bases between. The CDR3 here is CASSLDLLHEQYF. The CDR3 DNA sequence: TGTGCCAGCAGTTTAGATTTACTCCACGAGCAGTACTTC.

This chain links TRBV6-5 with TRBJ1-3, with 7 nucleotides matching TRBD1. V shed 7 bases and J 3 bases; nucleotides not matched to a gene: 9. The CDR3 has 15 amino acids. Per germline, CDR1 MNHEY and CDR2 SVGAGI. The CDR3 nucleotides read TGTGCCAGCATTTTGACAGGGCTGGGTGGAAACACCATATATTTT. This codes for CASILTGLGGNTIYF.

This clonotype came up a few times. The chain carries TRBV7-6 and TRBJ2-1; a weak D match, TRBD1 (7 bases). The CDR3 runs 16 residues. CDR1 is SGHVS, CDR2 FNYEAQ, per germline. Trimming took off 1 base at V and 10 bases at J, with 20 bases between the two ends. Here the CDR3 DNA reads TGTGCCAGCAGCTTAGGTGGGTCAGGGGGGATTGGGGAGCAGTTCTTC. This gives the protein CASSLGGSGGIGEQFF. Full variable domain (rest looked up from reference TRBV7-6 and TRBJ2-1): GAGVSQSPRYKVTKRGQDVALRCDPISGHVSLYWYRQALGQGPEFLTYFNYEAQQDKSGLPNDRFSAERPEGSISTLTIQRTEQRDSAMYRCASSLGGSGGIGEQFFGPGTRLTVL.

The rearrangement links TRBV20-1 to TRBJ1-1; maybe TRBD1 (5 bases). In germline, CDR1 is DFQATT, CDR2 SNEGSKA (reference sequence). V was trimmed by 5 bases and J by 0 bases, leaving 13 bases between them. The CDR3 length is 14 residues. The CDR3 nucleotides are TGCAGTGCTGCAGTTCCAGGGATGAACACTGAAGCTTTCTTT. Its protein product is CSAAVPGMNTEAFF.

The CDR3 nucleotides are TGTGCCAGCAGCCGAAGACTAGCGGGTTCTCACAATGAGCAGTTCTTC. It encodes CASSRRLAGSHNEQFF. V usage is TRBV9 and J usage is TRBJ2-1; 10 positions agree with TRBD2. The V and J ends lost 4 bases and 5 bases, in that order; junction bases with no gene match: 9. CDR1 is SGDLS and CDR2 is YYNGEE in the germline V gene. The CDR3 is made up of 16 amino acids.

The chain combines TRBV6-2 or TRBV6-3 with TRBJ2-1; 12 bases line up with TRBD1. Germline trimming cut 10 bases from V and 10 bases from J; bases unmatched to any gene: 17. Germline V CDR1 and CDR2: MNHEY, SVGEGT. The CDR3 extends over 16 amino acids. The CDR3 nucleotides read TGTGCCACAACGCCCGGGACAGGGGGCGCCTTGAGAGAGCAGTTCTTC. Encoded protein: CATTPGTGGALREQFF.

This clonotype was counted between two and nine times. The J gene is TRBJ2-1, the V gene TRBV5-1; D is possibly TRBD1 (5 bases). V gave up 5 bases and J gave up 16 bases, with 16 bases separating them. Germline V gene sequence: CDR1 SGHRS, CDR2 YFSETQ. There are 11 residues in the CDR3. CDR3 DNA sequence: TGCGCCAGCAGACAGGAGTCCATTTACTTCTTC. Protein sequence: CASRQESIYFF.

This rearrangement joins TRBV6-1 to TRBJ2-6; D unclear. This CDR3 is built from 15 residues. V dropped 9 bases and J dropped 0 bases, with 12 bases sitting between them. Germline values: CDR1 MNHNS, CDR2 SASEGT. The CDR3 sequence: CASSRPFSGANVLTF. DNA for the CDR3: TGTGCCAGTAGTCGTCCCTTCTCTGGGGCCAACGTCCTGACTTTC.

The chain recombines TRBV10-3 with TRBJ2-2; D may match TRBD1 or TRBD2 (6 bases each). The CDR3 spans 14 residues. Germline lookup yields CDR1 ENHRY and CDR2 SYGVKD. The V end was cut by 8 bases, the J end by 0 bases, with 10 bases between. The DNA for the CDR3 is TGTGCCATCGGAGGGGGATCGAACACCGGGGAGCTGTTTTTT. Translating gives CAIGGGSNTGELFF.

This clonotype was seen many times. V and J are TRBV12-3 or TRBV12-4 and TRBJ2-5; D remains ambiguous. CDR3 length: 11 residues. The ends were cut back, 9 bases at V and 4 bases at J, with 9 bases in the middle. The CDR3 protein is CASALLETQYF. Here the CDR3 DNA reads TGTGCCAGTGCACTCTTAGAGACCCAGTACTTC.

This clonotype was detected only once. CDR3 in amino acids: CASTLGTSGANVLTF. The CDR3 bases are TGTGCCAGCACCCTAGGTACCTCTGGGGCCAACGTCCTGACTTTC. The chain has TRBV12-3 or TRBV12-4 and TRBJ2-6; D is undetermined. This CDR3 has 15 residues. Trimming shortened V by 7 bases and J by 0 bases, and 10 bases separated the two germline ends.

CDR3: CASSVEGAGAYNEQFF. For the CDR3, the DNA is TGTGCCAGCAGCGTCGAGGGGGCAGGGGCCTACAATGAGCAGTTCTTC. The rearrangement links TRBV9 to TRBJ2-1, with TRBD1 identical over 7 bases. The CDR3 covers 16 residues. Germline-derived CDR1 and CDR2 are SGDLS and YYNGEE. V was clipped by 2 bases and J by 2 bases; unmatched bases: 7.

Written as DNA, the CDR3 is TGTGCCATCCATTTGGAAAACTATGGCTACACCTTC. It translates to CAIHLENYGYTF. V gene TRBV10-3 combines with J gene TRBJ1-2; D ambiguous. Germline V CDR1 and CDR2: ENHRY, SYGVKD. This CDR3 spans 12 amino acids. V dropped 8 bases and J dropped 2 bases, with 9 bases sitting between them.

V and J are TRBV11-2 and TRBJ2-7; 8 bases agree with TRBD2. The CDR3 spans 14 residues. J was trimmed by 4 bases and V by 1 base; bases with no gene match: 3. Germline CDR1 and CDR2: SGHAT and FQNNGV. DNA of the CDR3: TGTGCCAGCAGCTTAGGGGGACTAGTTTACGAGCAGTACTTC. This sequence encodes CASSLGGLVYEQYF. Based on the CDR3 plus reference TRBV11-2 and TRBJ2-7, the full variable domain is EAGVAQSPRYKIIEKRQSVAFWCNPISGHATLYWYQQILGQGPKLLIQFQNNGVVDDSQLPKDRFSAERLKGVDSTLKIQPAKLEDSAVYLCASSLGGLVYEQYFGPGTRLTVT.

This clonotype was observed many times. The V call is TRBV5-5, the J call TRBJ1-1; perhaps TRBD1 as D (5 bases). With 0 bases removed from V and 2 bases from J, the gap between germline ends came to 14 bases. This CDR3 is built from 16 residues. CDR1 is SGHKS, CDR2 YYEKEE, per germline (reference sequence). CDR3 region: CASSLALQGVNTEAFF. CDR3 nucleotides: TGTGCCAGCAGCTTGGCCCTCCAGGGAGTAAACACTGAAGCTTTCTTT.

This clonotype was seen more than once but under ten times. The V call is TRBV20-1, the J call TRBJ2-1, with TRBD2 matching over 10 bases. V dropped 2 bases and J dropped 7; count of bases not matched to a gene: 5. Per the germline V gene, CDR1 is DFQATT and CDR2 is SNEGSKA (reference sequence). The CDR3 is 14 amino acids. Here the CDR3 reads CSARSGRVRNEQFF. DNA for the CDR3: TGCAGTGCTAGAAGCGGGAGGGTCAGGAATGAGCAGTTCTTC.

The chain is built from TRBV5-5 and TRBJ2-7, with a tentative D call TRBD2 (5 bases). The germline V gene encodes CDR1 SGHKS and CDR2 YYEKEE (reference sequence). V dropped 2 bases and J dropped 0 bases, with 12 bases sitting between them. The CDR3 runs 15 residues. CDR3 sequence (DNA): TGTGCCAGCAGCTTTCAGGACGGAGGCTCCTACGAGCAGTACTTC. Residues: CASSFQDGGSYEQYF.

The chain carries TRBV7-3 and TRBJ2-6; TRBD1 might be the D (5 bases). CDR1 is SGHTA, CDR2 FQGTGA, per germline. The CDR3 is 15 amino acids. V lost 5 bases, J lost 6 bases, and 14 bases lay in between. CDR3 DNA: TGTGCCAGCAGCCCGAGCTCAGGGCCGGCCAACGTCCTGACTTTC. Translating gives CASSPSSGPANVLTF.

This rearrangement joins TRBV12-3 or TRBV12-4 to TRBJ2-1; 10 positions agree with TRBD2. The CDR3 has 19 residues. J was trimmed by 9 bases and V by 6 bases; bases with no gene match: 23. The DNA for the CDR3 is TGTGCCAGCAGGATGGTTGGATCGTCCTCCAGCGGGAGGGCCCTTGAGCAGTTCTTC. Amino acids: CASRMVGSSSSGRALEQFF.

This clonotype came up a few times. V usage is TRBV5-1 and J usage is TRBJ2-3; 8 bases map to TRBD2. CDR1 SGHRS and CDR2 YFSETQ come from the germline V gene. This CDR3 comprises 17 residues. The V segment lost 0 bases and the J segment 6 bases; nucleotides outside the gene matches: 12. The CDR3 spells CASSLEVIAGYFDTQYF. The CDR3, as DNA: TGCGCCAGCAGCTTGGAGGTTATAGCGGGGTATTTCGATACGCAGTATTTT.

This clonotype appeared once. The CDR3 protein is CASSQWETSLSEQFF. The CDR3 nucleotides are TGCGCCAGCAGCCAATGGGAGACTAGCTTGTCTGAGCAGTTCTTC. This chain connects TRBV4-1 to TRBJ2-1; TRBD2 matches at 7 bases. Trimming cost V 2 bases and J 9 bases; bases outside gene matches: 10. CDR1 is MGHRA and CDR2 is YSYEKL in the germline V gene. The CDR3 length is 15 residues.

This clonotype was counted ten times or more. This chain joins TRBV20-1 and TRBJ1-2, with no clear D. The V and J ends lost 5 bases and 0 bases respectively, with 7 bases between them. The CDR3 consists of 12 residues. Germline V lookup: CDR1 DFQATT, CDR2 SNEGSKA (reference sequence). The CDR3 protein is CSASRPNYGYTF. The CDR3, as DNA: TGCAGTGCTTCAAGGCCTAACTATGGCTACACCTTC.

This clonotype was counted a few times. The chain carries TRBV20-1 and TRBJ1-5; 8 nucleotides match TRBD1. The CDR3 extends over 15 amino acids. Trimming took 4 bases from V and 4 from J; bases not matched to a gene: 9. Germline CDR1 reads DFQATT; CDR2 reads SNEGSKA (reference sequence). CDR3 nucleotides: TGCAGTGCTACGGACAGGGCATTCGGTAATCAGCCCCAGCATTTT. It translates to CSATDRAFGNQPQHF.

This clonotype was recorded at least ten times. The CDR3 nucleotides read TGTGCCAGCCAGAGCGGGTACAATGAGCAGTTCTTC. Protein product: CASQSGYNEQFF. This chain connects TRBV12-3 or TRBV12-4 to TRBJ2-1, with D possibly being TRBD2 (6 bases). Trimming cost V 8 bases and J 4 bases, with 9 bases left between them. The CDR3 runs 12 residues.

This clonotype was found a few times. The chain combines TRBV30 with TRBJ2-1, with 10 positions matching TRBD2. V trimming: 2 bases; J trimming: 0 bases; junction bases outside the gene matches: 13. Germline lookup yields CDR1 GTSNPN and CDR2 SVGIG (reference sequence). CDR3 size: 19 residues. The CDR3 nucleotides are TGTGCCTGGAGTTTCAGCGGGAGGGGGTGGCTTAGCTCCTACAATGAGCAGTTCTTC. Amino acids: CAWSFSGRGWLSSYNEQFF.

V is TRBV6-5 and J is TRBJ1-1; no clear D gene. This CDR3 comprises 16 residues. The germline V gene has CDR1 MNHEY and CDR2 SVGAGI. V was trimmed by 0 bases and J by 0 bases, leaving 11 bases between them. The CDR3 is CASSYSSGRMNTEAFF. Written as DNA, the CDR3 is TGTGCCAGCAGTTACTCATCCGGGCGCATGAACACTGAAGCTTTCTTT.

This clonotype was picked up a small number of times. J is TRBJ1-1 and V is TRBV6-5, with a possible D match to TRBD1 (5 bases). V gave up 2 bases and J gave up 10 bases, with 11 bases separating them. The germline CDR1 and CDR2 sequences are MNHEY and SVGAGI. The CDR3 runs to 12 residues. The CDR3 protein is CASSYGGAGAFF. DNA for the CDR3: TGTGCCAGCAGTTACGGCGGGGCCGGAGCTTTCTTT.

The table lists this clonotype with a few counts. The chain employs TRBV12-3 or TRBV12-4 and TRBJ1-5; D unclear. Trimming took 2 bases from V and 6 from J, leaving 11 bases between them. The CDR3 covers 14 residues. CDR3 nucleotides: TGTGCCAGCAGTTTAAGGGCCAGCTCTCAGCCCCAGCATTTT. Translation gives CASSLRASSQPQHF.